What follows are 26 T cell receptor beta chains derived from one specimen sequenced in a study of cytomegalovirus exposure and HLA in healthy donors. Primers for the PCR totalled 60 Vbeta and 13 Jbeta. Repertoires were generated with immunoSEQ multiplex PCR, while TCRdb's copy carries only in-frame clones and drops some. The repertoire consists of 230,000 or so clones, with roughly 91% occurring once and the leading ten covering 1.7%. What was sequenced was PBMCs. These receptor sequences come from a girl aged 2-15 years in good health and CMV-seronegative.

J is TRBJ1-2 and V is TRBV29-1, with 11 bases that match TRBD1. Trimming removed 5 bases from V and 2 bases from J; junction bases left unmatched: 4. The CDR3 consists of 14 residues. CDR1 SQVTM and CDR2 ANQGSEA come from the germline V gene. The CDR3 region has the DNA TGCAGCGTTCGCGGGACAGGGGGGAACTATGGCTACACCTTC. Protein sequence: CSVRGTGGNYGYTF.

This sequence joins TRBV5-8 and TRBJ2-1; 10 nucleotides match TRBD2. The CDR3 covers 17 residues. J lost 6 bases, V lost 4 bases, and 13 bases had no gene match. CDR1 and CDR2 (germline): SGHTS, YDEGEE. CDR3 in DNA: TGTGCCAGCAGCCCGGGTACCGGGACTAGCGTAAGCAATGAGCAGTTCTTC. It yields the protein CASSPGTGTSVSNEQFF.

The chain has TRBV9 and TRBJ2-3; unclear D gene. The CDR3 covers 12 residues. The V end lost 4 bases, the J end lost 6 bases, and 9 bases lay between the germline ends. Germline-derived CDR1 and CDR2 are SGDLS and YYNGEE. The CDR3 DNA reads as TGTGCCAGCAGCTTTCCCGGGGATACGCAGTATTTT. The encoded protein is CASSFPGDTQYF.

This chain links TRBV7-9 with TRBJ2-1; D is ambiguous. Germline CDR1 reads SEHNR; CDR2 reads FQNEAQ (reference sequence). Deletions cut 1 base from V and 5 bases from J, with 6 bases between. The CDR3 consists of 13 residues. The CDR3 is CASSLVAHNEQFF. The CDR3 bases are TGTGCCAGCAGCTTAGTGGCCCACAATGAGCAGTTCTTC.

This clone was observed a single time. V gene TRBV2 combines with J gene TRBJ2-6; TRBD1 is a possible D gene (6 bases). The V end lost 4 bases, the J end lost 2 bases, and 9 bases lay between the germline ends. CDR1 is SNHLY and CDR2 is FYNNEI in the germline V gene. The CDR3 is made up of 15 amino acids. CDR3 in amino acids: CASSAGGPGANVLTF. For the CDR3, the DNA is TGTGCCAGCAGTGCTGGGGGCCCTGGGGCCAACGTCCTGACTTTC.

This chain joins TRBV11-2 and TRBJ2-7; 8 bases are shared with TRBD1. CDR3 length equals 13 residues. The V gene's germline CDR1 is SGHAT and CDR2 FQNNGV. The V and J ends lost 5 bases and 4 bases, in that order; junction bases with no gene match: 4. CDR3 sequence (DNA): TGTGCCAGCAGCCTAGGGACAGGATACGAGCAGTACTTC. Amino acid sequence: CASSLGTGYEQYF.

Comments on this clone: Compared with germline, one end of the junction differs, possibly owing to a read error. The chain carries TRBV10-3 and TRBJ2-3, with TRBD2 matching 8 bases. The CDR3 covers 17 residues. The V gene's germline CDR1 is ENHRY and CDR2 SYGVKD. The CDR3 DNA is TGTGCCATCAGTGAGAGTTCCTGGCGGGGGGCCCCAGATGCGCAGTATTTT. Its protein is CAISESSWRGAPDAQYF.

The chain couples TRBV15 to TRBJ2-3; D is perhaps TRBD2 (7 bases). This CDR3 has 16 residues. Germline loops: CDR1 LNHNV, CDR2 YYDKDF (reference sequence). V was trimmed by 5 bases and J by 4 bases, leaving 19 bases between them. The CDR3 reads CATSGRRGGGPDTQYF. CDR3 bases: TGTGCCACCAGCGGGCGGAGGGGCGGGGGCCCAGATACGCAGTATTTT.

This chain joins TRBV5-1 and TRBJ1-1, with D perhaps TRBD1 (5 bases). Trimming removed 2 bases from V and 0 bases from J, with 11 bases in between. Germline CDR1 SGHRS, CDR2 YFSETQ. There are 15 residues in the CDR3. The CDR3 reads CASSFPTALNTEAFF. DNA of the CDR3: TGCGCCAGCAGCTTCCCGACAGCACTGAACACTGAAGCTTTCTTT.

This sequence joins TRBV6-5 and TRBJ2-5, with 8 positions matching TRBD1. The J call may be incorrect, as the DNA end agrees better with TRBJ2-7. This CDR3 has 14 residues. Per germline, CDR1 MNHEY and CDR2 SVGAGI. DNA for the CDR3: TGTGCCAGCAGTCCCCGACAGGGGTCCTACGAGCAGTACTTC. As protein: CASSPRQGSYEQYF.

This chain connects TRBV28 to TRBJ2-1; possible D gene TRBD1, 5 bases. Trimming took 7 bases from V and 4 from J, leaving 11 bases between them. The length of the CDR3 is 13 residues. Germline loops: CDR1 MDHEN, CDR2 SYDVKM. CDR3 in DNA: TGTGCCAGCACCCGTGACAGTTACAATGAGCAGTTCTTC. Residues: CASTRDSYNEQFF.

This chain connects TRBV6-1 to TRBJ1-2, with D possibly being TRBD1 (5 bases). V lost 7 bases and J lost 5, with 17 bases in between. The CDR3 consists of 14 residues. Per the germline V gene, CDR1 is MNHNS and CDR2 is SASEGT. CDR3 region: CASTPRGIFYGYTF. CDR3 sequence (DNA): TGTGCCAGCACCCCTAGGGGCATCTTTTATGGCTACACCTTC.

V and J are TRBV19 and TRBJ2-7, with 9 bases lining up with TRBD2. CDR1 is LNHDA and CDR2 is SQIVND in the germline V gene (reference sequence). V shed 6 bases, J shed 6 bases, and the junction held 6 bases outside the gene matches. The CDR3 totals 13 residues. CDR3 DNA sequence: TGTGCCAGTAGGGTAGCGGGAGCCTCCGAGCAGTACTTC. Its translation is CASRVAGASEQYF.

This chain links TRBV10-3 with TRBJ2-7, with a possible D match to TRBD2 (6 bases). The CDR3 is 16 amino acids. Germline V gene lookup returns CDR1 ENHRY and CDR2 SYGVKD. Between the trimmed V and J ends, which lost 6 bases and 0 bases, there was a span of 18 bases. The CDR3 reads CAIRRALARNSYEQYF. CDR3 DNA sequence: TGTGCCATCAGGAGGGCACTAGCCCGAAACTCCTACGAGCAGTACTTC.

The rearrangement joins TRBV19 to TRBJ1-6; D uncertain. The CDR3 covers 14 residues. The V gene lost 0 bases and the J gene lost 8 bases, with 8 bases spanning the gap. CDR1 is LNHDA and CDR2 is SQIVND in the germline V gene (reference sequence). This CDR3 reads CASSIDYRDSPLHF. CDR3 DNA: TGTGCCAGTAGTATAGATTACCGGGATTCACCCCTCCACTTT.

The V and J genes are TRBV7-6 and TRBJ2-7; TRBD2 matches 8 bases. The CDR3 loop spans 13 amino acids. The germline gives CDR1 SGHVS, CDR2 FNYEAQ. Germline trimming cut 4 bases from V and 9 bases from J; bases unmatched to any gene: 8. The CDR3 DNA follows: TGTGCCAGCAGCTCGGCCGGGGGGGATTCGCAGTACTTC. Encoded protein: CASSSAGGDSQYF.

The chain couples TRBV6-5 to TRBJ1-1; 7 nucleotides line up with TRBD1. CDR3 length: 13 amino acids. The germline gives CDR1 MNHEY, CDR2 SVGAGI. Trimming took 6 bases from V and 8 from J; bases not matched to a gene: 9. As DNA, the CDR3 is TGTGCCAGCAGCCACGGACAGGAGCTCGAAGCTTTCTTT. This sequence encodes CASSHGQELEAFF.

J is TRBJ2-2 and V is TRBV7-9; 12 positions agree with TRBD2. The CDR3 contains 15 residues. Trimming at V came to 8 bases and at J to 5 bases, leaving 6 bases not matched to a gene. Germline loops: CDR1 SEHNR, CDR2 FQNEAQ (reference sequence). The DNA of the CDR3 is TGTGCCAGCGCTAGAGGGACTAGCGGGACCGGGGAGCTGTTTTTT. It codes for CASARGTSGTGELFF.

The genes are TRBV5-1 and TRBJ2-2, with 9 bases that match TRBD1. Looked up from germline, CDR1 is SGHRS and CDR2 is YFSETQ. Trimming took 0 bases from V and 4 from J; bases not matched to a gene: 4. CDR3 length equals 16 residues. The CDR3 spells CASSLASTGGTGELFF. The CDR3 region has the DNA TGCGCCAGCAGCTTGGCTTCGACAGGGGGCACCGGGGAGCTGTTTTTT.

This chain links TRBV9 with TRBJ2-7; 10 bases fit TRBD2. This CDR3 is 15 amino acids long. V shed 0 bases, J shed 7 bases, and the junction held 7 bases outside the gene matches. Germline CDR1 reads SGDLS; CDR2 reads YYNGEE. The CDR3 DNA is TGTGCCAGCAGCGTAGAGACTAGCGGGCTTCAAGAGCAGTACTTC. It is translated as CASSVETSGLQEQYF.

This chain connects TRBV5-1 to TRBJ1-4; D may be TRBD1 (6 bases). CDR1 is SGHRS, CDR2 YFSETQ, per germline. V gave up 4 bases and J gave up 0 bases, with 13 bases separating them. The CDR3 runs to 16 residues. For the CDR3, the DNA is TGCGCCAGCAGCCTTGGACAGATTGCAACTAATGAAAAACTGTTTTTT. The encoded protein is CASSLGQIATNEKLFF.

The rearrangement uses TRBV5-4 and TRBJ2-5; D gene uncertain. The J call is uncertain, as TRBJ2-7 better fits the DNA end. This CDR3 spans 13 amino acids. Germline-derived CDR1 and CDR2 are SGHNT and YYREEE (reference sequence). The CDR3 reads CASSLLPDYEQYF. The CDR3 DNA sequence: TGTGCCAGCAGCTTGTTGCCAGACTACGAGCAGTACTTC.

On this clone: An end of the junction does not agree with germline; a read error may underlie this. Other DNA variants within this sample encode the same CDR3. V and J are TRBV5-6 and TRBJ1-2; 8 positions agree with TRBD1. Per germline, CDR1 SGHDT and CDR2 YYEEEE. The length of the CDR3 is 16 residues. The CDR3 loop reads CASSGGQGYLTGGYTF. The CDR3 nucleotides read TGTGCTAGCAGCGGAGGACAGGGTTACCTAACGGGTGGCTACACCTTC. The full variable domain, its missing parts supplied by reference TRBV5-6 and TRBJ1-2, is DAGVTQSPTHLIKTRGQQVTLRCSPKSGHDTVSWYQQALGQGPQFIFQYYEEEERQRGNFPDRFSGHQFPNYSSELNVNALLLGDSALYLCASSGGQGYLTGGYTFGSGTRLTVV.

The CDR3 sequence: CASSKRQGDEAFF. CDR3 bases: TGCGCCAGCAGCAAACGACAGGGGGATGAAGCTTTCTTT. The rearrangement uses TRBV5-1 and TRBJ1-1; 9 bases align to TRBD1. This CDR3 has 13 amino acids. Germline CDR1 SGHRS, CDR2 YFSETQ. J gave up 7 bases and V 4 bases, and 5 bases lay outside the gene matches.

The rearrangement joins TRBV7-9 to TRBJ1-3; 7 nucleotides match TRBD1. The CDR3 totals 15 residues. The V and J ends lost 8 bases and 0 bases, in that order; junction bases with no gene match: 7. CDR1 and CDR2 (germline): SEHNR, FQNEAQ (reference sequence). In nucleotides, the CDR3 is TGTGCCAGCTTCGGGACAGCTAACTCTGGAAACACCATATATTTT. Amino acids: CASFGTANSGNTIYF. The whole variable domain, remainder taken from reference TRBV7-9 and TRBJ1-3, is DTGVSQNPRHKITKRGQNVTFRCDPISEHNRLYWYRQTLGQGPEFLTYFQNEAQLEKSRLLSDRFSAERPKGSFSTLEIQRTEQGDSAMYLCASFGTANSGNTIYFGEGSWLTVV.

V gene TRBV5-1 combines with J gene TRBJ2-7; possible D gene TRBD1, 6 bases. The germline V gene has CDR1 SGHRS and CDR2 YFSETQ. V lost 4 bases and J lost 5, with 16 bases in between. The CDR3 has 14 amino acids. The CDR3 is CASSTGEGGDEQYF. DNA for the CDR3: TGCGCCAGCAGCACTGGAGAAGGGGGAGACGAGCAGTACTTC.